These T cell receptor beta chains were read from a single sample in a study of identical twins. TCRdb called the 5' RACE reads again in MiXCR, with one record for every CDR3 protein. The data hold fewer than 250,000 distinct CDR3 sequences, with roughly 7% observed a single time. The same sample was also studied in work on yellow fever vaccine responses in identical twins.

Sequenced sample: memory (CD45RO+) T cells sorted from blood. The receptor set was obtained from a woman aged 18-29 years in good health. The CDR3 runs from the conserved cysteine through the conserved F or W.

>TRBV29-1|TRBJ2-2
CSVLGLAGGRLNTGELFF
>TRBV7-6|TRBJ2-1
CASTRGQGFYNEQFF
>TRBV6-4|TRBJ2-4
CASTEQEAKNIQYF
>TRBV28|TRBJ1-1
CASRRGRTNTEAFF
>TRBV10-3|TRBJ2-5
CAISDLDRLEETQYF
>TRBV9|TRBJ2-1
CASSVAPSGMDEQFF
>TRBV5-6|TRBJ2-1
CASSLEVRDEQFF
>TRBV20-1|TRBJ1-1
CSARESGPEAFF
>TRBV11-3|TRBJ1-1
CASSLDRVEAFF
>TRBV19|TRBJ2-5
CASSRGLRETQYF
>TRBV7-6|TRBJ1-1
CASSVSGTTEAFF
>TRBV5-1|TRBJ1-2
CASSSDREDGYTF
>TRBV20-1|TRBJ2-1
CSAKGGQGSYNEQFF
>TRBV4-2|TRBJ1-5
CASSPEDRAGQPQHF
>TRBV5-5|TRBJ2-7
CASSLDPSGRAYEQYF
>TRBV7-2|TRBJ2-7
CASSYLWRDEQYF
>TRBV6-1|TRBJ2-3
CASRRTPAGEILDTQYF
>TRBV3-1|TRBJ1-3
CASSQGGAPSGNTIYF
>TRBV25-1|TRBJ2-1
CASSEDLLRYPSYNEQFF
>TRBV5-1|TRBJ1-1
CASSLGQGTMNTEAFF
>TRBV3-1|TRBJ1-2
CASSRGTANLYGYTF
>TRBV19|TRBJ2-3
CASSSDRSGTDTQYF
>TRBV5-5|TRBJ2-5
CASSFKGAETQYF
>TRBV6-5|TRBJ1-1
CASSYGSITSEAFF
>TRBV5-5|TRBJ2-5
CASSLGPSQETQYF
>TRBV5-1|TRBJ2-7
CASSSRTGVEQYF
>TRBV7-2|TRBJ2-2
CASSPSGRTGELFF
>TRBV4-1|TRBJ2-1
CASSQSSYNEQFF
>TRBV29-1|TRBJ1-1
CSATEGGAEAFF
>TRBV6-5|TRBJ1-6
CASSYSGQGGYSPLHF
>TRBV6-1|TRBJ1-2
CASSLGRPGYGYTF
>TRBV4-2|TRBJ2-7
CASSQEAGTGGVEQYF
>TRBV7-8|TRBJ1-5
CASSLGAAGNQPQHF
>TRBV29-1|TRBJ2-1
CSGGVFSYNEQFF
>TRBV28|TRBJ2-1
CASREISGGTYNEQFF
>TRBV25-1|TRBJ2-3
CASTPKTGGPTDTQYF
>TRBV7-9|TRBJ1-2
CASSNPGPHNYGYTF